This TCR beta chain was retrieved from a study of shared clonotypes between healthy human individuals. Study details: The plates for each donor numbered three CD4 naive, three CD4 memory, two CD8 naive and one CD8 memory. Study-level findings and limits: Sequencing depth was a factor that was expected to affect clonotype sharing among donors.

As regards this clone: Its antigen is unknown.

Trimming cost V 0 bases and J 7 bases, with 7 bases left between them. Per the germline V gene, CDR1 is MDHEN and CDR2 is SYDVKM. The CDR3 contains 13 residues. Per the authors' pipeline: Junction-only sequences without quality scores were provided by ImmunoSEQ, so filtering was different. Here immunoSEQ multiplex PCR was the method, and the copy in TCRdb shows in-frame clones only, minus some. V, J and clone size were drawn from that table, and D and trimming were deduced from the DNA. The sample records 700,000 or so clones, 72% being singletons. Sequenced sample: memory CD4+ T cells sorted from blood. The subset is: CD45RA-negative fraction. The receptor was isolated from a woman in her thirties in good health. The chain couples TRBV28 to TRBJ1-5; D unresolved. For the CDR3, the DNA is TGTGCCAGCAGTTTATGGCATCAGCAGCCCCAGCATTTT. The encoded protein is CASSLWHQQPQHF.